The clone carrying this TCR beta chain has a handful of counts. The antigen is unknown. These data belong to a study of OX40 agonist ivuxolimab in advanced cancers. Study background: People who had prior anti-PD-1, anti-PD-L1 or anti-CTLA-4 therapy could take part, and approximately 44% had some. Three patients showed partial responses: one hepatocellular carcinoma and two cutaneous melanoma cases.

Generated by immunoSEQ multiplex PCR, the TCRdb table keeps only in-frame clones and is missing some. The sample includes roughly 76,000 clones, about 88% of them seen just once. CDR1 is SGHRS, CDR2 YFSETQ, per germline. The V segment lost 4 bases and the J segment 9 bases; nucleotides outside the gene matches: 8. The CDR3 spans 15 residues. Study outcomes and limitations: Not determined was the antigen specificity of the expanded peripheral T cells.

This clonotype originated in an adult with an advanced solid tumor such as melanoma, head and neck, liver or kidney cancer. V is TRBV5-1 and J is TRBJ1-6; 9 nucleotides align to TRBD1. The material sequenced was CD4+ or CD8+ T cells sorted from blood, taken in a trial of the OX40 agonist ivuxolimab. In DNA, the CDR3 is TGCGCCAGCAGCCCCGGGGACAGGGATGTTTCACCCCTCCACTTT. Translating gives CASSPGDRDVSPLHF. Drawing the rest from reference TRBV5-1 and TRBJ1-6, the complete variable domain is KAGVTQTPRYLIKTRGQQVTLSCSPISGHRSVSWYQQTPGQGLQFLFEYFSETQRNKGNFPGRFSGRQFSNSRSEMNVSTLELGDSALYLCASSPGDRDVSPLHFGNGTRLTVT.